A selection of T cell receptor beta chains follows, all from one sample in a study of cytomegalovirus exposure and HLA in healthy donors. Generated by immunoSEQ multiplex PCR, the TCRdb table keeps only in-frame clones and is missing some. This table has just under 70,000 clones, 75% to 85% appearing once. The sequenced sample was PBMCs. The source is a human donor in good health. CDR3s include the opening cysteine and the closing phenylalanine or tryptophan. D genes are given only for firm matches. Not every row has a clone size; where given, it reads once, few, many or a size class.

>-|TRBJ2-3|-|TRBV5-1
CASSLVGGDTQYF
TGCGCCAGCAGCTTGGTGGGGGGAGATACGCAGTATTTT
>-|TRBJ1-5|-|TRBV2
CASNKRGGWVGNQPQHF
TGTGCCAGCAATAAAAGGGGGGGGTGGGTTGGCAATCAGCCCCAGCATTTT
>-|TRBJ2-1|TRBD1|TRBV11-2
CASSLDRQGARNEQFF
TGTGCCAGCAGCTTAGATCGACAGGGGGCGCGAAATGAGCAGTTCTTC
>-|TRBJ1-1|-|TRBV7-3
CASSTLGGDTEAFF
TGTGCCAGCAGCACCCTAGGGGGAGACACTGAAGCTTTCTTT
>-|TRBJ1-6|-|TRBV27
CASTKQDSYNSPLHF
TGTGCCAGCACTAAACAGGACTCCTATAATTCACCCCTCCACTTT
>-|TRBJ2-7|-|TRBV2
CASSDLFGNRDEQYF
TGTGCCAGCAGTGATCTCTTTGGGAACAGGGACGAGCAGTACTTC
>-|TRBJ2-7|-|TRBV5-1
CASQNRRYEQYF
TGCGCCAGCCAAAACAGAAGATACGAGCAGTACTTC
>once|TRBJ1-2|TRBD1|TRBV5-1
CASSLSEGTGGSGYTF
TGCGCCAGCAGCTTGTCAGAGGGGACAGGGGGATCCGGCTACACCTTC
>-|TRBJ2-5|TRBD2|TRBV7-3
CASSLMGGSETQYF
TGTGCCAGCAGCTTAATGGGGGGGAGCGAGACCCAGTACTTC
>-|TRBJ2-2|-|TRBV7-7
CASSSGSTGSTGELFF
TGTGCCAGCAGCTCGGGTTCCACAGGGAGCACCGGGGAGCTGTTTTTT
>-|TRBJ1-1|-|TRBV7-3
CASSLGTDHEAFF
TGTGCCAGCAGCTTAGGAACAGATCATGAAGCTTTCTTT
>-|TRBJ2-7|TRBD2|TRBV7-2
CASSSTFSGGVGSYEQYF
TGTGCCAGCAGCTCGACCTTTAGCGGGGGGGTTGGGTCCTACGAGCAGTACTTC
>-|TRBJ1-2|TRBD1|TRBV6-1
CASRHTGQAYGYPF
TGTGCCAGCAGGCACACGGGACAGGCGTATGGCTACCCCTTC
>once|TRBJ2-5|TRBD2|TRBV5-1
CASSSPGTSKGETQYF
TGCGCCAGCAGCTCCCCCGGGACTAGCAAGGGGGAGACCCAGTACTTC
>-|TRBJ2-7|TRBD1|TRBV5-8
CASSLGQGKNEQYF
TGTGCCAGCAGCTTGGGACAGGGGAAAAACGAGCAGTACTTC
>-|TRBJ1-1|-|TRBV28
CASSLGLDRTQRTEAFF
TGTGCCAGCAGTTTAGGACTTGACAGGACCCAGAGAACTGAAGCTTTCTTT
>-|TRBJ1-4|-|TRBV5-1
CASGRDGGNEKLFF
TGCGCCAGCGGCCGGGATGGAGGGAATGAAAAACTGTTTTTT
>-|TRBJ2-2|TRBD1|TRBV7-2
CASSLVSRGTGELFF
TGTGCCAGCAGCTTAGTTTCCAGGGGGACCGGGGAGCTGTTTTTT
>-|TRBJ1-1|TRBD1|TRBV5-4
CASSPENTGAVVAFF
TGTGCCAGCAGCCCGGAAAATACAGGGGCCGTTGTTGCTTTCTTT
>many|TRBJ2-5|-|TRBV28
CASSSQFGRVPDRVQETQYF
TGTGCCAGCAGTTCGCAGTTTGGGAGGGTACCGGACAGGGTACAAGAGACCCAGTACTTC
>few|TRBJ2-5|TRBD1|TRBV7-9
CASSFGQGRETQYF
TGTGCCAGCAGCTTCGGACAGGGCCGGGAGACCCAGTACTTC
>-|TRBJ2-7|TRBD2|TRBV5-1
CASSLGRGGTYEQYF
TGCGCCAGCAGCTTGGGTCGCGGGGGAACCTACGAGCAGTACTTC
>-|TRBJ1-6|-|TRBV14
CASNAGLGPPLHF
TGTGCCAGCAACGCCGGGCTGGGGCCACCCCTCCACTTT
>-|TRBJ1-6|-|TRBV19
CASRGTQGPNSPLHF
TGTGCCAGTAGAGGAACACAGGGTCCTAATTCACCCCTCCACTTT
>few|TRBJ1-2|TRBD1|TRBV29-1
CSVERGDSLLGYTF
TGCAGCGTTGAGAGGGGGGACAGTCTGCTTGGCTACACCTTC
>-|TRBJ2-3|TRBD2|TRBV30
CAWIRSKRGSTDTQYF
TGTGCCTGGATCCGATCGAAGCGGGGAAGCACAGATACGCAGTATTTT
>-|TRBJ2-6|-|TRBV2
CASSDWSSGANVLTF
TGTGCCAGCAGTGATTGGAGCTCTGGGGCCAACGTCCTGACTTTC
>-|TRBJ1-5|-|TRBV11-1
CASSTGGQPQHF
TGTGCCAGCAGCACGGGGGGTCAGCCCCAGCATTTT
>few|TRBJ2-1|TRBD1|TRBV6-6
CASGDRGRANEQFF
TGTGCCAGCGGGGACAGGGGGCGCGCGAATGAGCAGTTCTTC
>-|TRBJ1-2|-|TRBV19
CASSIPGKTGYTF
TGTGCCAGTAGTATCCCGGGAAAGACCGGCTACACCTTC
>-|TRBJ2-7|-|TRBV9
CASSSGQSSVQYF
TGTGCCAGCAGCTCAGGACAGTCCAGCGTGCAGTACTTC
>-|TRBJ1-2|-|TRBV7-2
CASSQTGFYGYTF
TGTGCCAGCAGCCAGACTGGGTTCTATGGCTACACCTTC
>once|TRBJ1-1|TRBD1|TRBV10-1
CASSKFELRTGGFYTEAFF
TGCGCCAGCAGCAAATTCGAGTTGCGGACAGGGGGCTTCTATACTGAAGCTTTCTTT
>-|TRBJ2-5|-|TRBV7-8
CASSPSQETQYF
TGTGCCAGCAGCCCCTCCCAAGAGACCCAGTACTTC
>-|TRBJ1-4|TRBD1|TRBV6-5
CASRGQGNEKLFF
TGTGCCAGCAGAGGACAGGGTAATGAAAAACTGTTTTTT
>-|TRBJ1-3|-|TRBV7-9
CASSSWGRNTIYF
TGTGCCAGCAGTTCATGGGGCAGAAACACCATATATTTT
>once|TRBJ2-7|TRBD2|TRBV7-2
CASSTSGGAYEQYF
TGTGCCAGCAGCACGAGCGGGGGGGCATATGAGCAGTACTTC
>-|TRBJ2-7|TRBD1|TRBV9
CASSPRTGGSYEQYF
TGTGCCAGCAGCCCTAGGACAGGGGGGTCCTACGAGCAGTACTTC
>-|TRBJ2-3|TRBD2|TRBV5-1
CASNPLTSGGAVSDTQYF
TGCGCCAGCAATCCTTTGACTAGCGGGGGGGCCGTGTCGGATACGCAGTATTTT
>-|TRBJ2-6|TRBD1|TRBV5-4
CASTPGGLSSGANVLTF
TGTGCCAGCACCCCAGGGGGCTTAAGCTCTGGGGCCAACGTCCTGACTTTC
>-|TRBJ1-3|-|TRBV19
CASGRVGSGNTIYF
TGTGCCAGCGGCCGGGTCGGCTCTGGAAACACCATATATTTT
>few|TRBJ1-5|-|TRBV19
CASSMVRGSQPQHF
TGTGCCAGTAGTATGGTCAGGGGAAGTCAGCCCCAGCATTTT
>once|TRBJ1-4|-|TRBV6-1
CASSEGRVTSNEKLFF
TGTGCCAGCAGTGAAGGGCGGGTTACCTCTAATGAAAAACTGTTTTTT
>-|TRBJ1-2|TRBD1|TRBV10-3
CATFKLDRNNGENYGYTF
TGTGCCACCTTTAAATTGGACAGGAATAATGGGGAAAACTATGGCTACACCTTC
>-|TRBJ2-5|TRBD2|TRBV7-7
CASSSLAGGIVETQYF
TGTGCTAGCAGCTCCCTAGCGGGGGGGATAGTGGAGACCCAGTACTTC
>-|TRBJ2-7|-|TRBV5-8
CASSLDGSYEQYF
TGTGCCAGCAGCTTAGACGGGTCCTACGAGCAGTACTTC
>-|TRBJ1-3|TRBD1|TRBV19
CASSLGTVGNTIYF
TGTGCCAGTAGTCTGGGGACAGTTGGAAACACCATATATTTT
>few|TRBJ1-4|TRBD1|TRBV4-1
CASSQSGTGPNEKLFF
TGCGCCAGCAGCCAAAGCGGGACAGGCCCTAATGAAAAACTGTTTTTT
>-|TRBJ2-1|TRBD2|TRBV11-3
CASSLGLLAGGKNEQFF
TGTGCCAGCAGCTTAGGGTTACTAGCGGGGGGCAAGAATGAGCAGTTCTTC
>-|TRBJ1-3|-|TRBV2
CASSPRQALAGNTIYF
TGTGCCAGCAGCCCCCGACAGGCACTCGCTGGAAACACCATATATTTT